One and the same sample provided the 27 T cell receptor beta chains below, sequenced in a study of CD8+CD57+ T cells in acquired aplastic anemia. Researchers used genomic DNA as the template to profile TCR beta VDJ and CDR3. TCRdb used MiXCR to reprocess the reads, holding one entry per CDR3 protein. The table lists around 200,000 distinct CDR3 sequences, less than 50% of them singletons. In patients chosen for sequencing, flow cytometry had shown CD8+CD57+ cell expansion. The sequenced material came from sorted CD4+, CD8+, or CD8+CD57+ T cells (not recorded which) from PBMCs. Receptor source: a human donor with aplastic anemia.

This clonotype is a singleton in its sample. The chain combines TRBV7-2 with TRBJ2-1; 8 nucleotides line up with TRBD2. With V trimmed by 4 bases and J by 7 bases, 12 bases remained unmatched. CDR3 length equals 16 residues. From germline, CDR1 is SGHTA and CDR2 FQGNSA. As DNA, the CDR3 is TGTGCCAGCAGCTCCCCCCCAAGCGGGGGAAAAAATGAGCAGTTCTTC. The encoded protein is CASSSPPSGGKNEQFF.

The J gene is TRBJ2-3, the V gene TRBV19; the D call may be TRBD1 or TRBD2 (5 bases each). Trimming pared 9 bases from V and 5 bases from J, leaving 24 bases between. Germline CDR1 and CDR2: LNHDA and SQIVND (reference sequence). CDR3 length equals 16 residues. The CDR3: CASSLGMQGAGDTQYF. CDR3 sequence (DNA): TGTGCCAGCAGCTTGGGGATGCAAGGGGCGGGAGATACGCAGTATTTT. The full variable domain, with the rest looked up from reference TRBV19 and TRBJ2-3, is DGGITQSPKYLFRKEGQNVTLSCEQNLNHDAMYWYRQDPGQGLRLIYYSQIVNDFQKGDIAEGYSVSREKKESFPLTVTSAQKNPTAFYLCASSLGMQGAGDTQYFGPGTRLTVL.

At least ten counts were recorded for this clonotype. The V gene is TRBV5-1, the J gene TRBJ2-1; 8 bases are shared with TRBD1. In germline, CDR1 is SGHRS, CDR2 YFSETQ. This CDR3 is 16 amino acids long. The ends lost 4 bases at V and 7 bases at J; junction bases unmatched: 13. CDR3 DNA sequence: TGCGCCAGCAGCCCCAGGGGGCTACACCAAAATAATGAGCAGTTCTTC. This encodes CASSPRGLHQNNEQFF.

This clonotype was recorded many times. This chain joins TRBV7-3 and TRBJ2-3, with a possible D match to TRBD2 (6 bases). There are 15 residues in the CDR3. V lost 4 bases to trimming and J lost 4 bases, with 15 bases between them. Germline CDR1 reads SGHTA; CDR2 reads FQGTGA. The CDR3 DNA reads as TGTGCCAGCAGCTCGGAGGGACTTGTCGCAGATACGCAGTATTTT. It is translated as CASSSEGLVADTQYF.

This chain connects TRBV11-2 to TRBJ2-5; a weak D match, TRBD2 (5 bases). Trimming pared 1 base from V and 0 bases from J, leaving 9 bases between. Germline V gene sequence: CDR1 SGHAT, CDR2 FQNNGV. The CDR3 loop spans 15 amino acids. The DNA for the CDR3 is TGTGCCAGCAGCTTAGCGACGGGAAACCAAGAGACCCAGTACTTC. This encodes CASSLATGNQETQYF.

CDR3 sequence (DNA): TGCAGTGCTAGTGACAGGGGACCAAACTATGGCTACACCTTC. Translation: CSASDRGPNYGYTF. This rearrangement joins TRBV20-1 to TRBJ1-2; 8 nucleotides line up with TRBD1. The CDR3 is made up of 14 amino acids. Trimming removed 3 bases from V and 2 bases from J; junction bases left unmatched: 5. The V gene's germline CDR1 is DFQATT and CDR2 SNEGSKA (reference sequence).

For this clonotype: The germline gene is not matched at one end of the junction; a read error may be the cause. This chain links TRBV3-1 with TRBJ2-2, with D maybe TRBD2 (5 bases). Germline CDR1 reads LGHDT; CDR2 reads YNNKEL (reference sequence). This CDR3 spans 15 amino acids. CDR3 residues: CASSQHGQNTGELSF. CDR3 coding DNA: TGTGCCAGCAGCCAACATGGGCAGAACACCGGGGAGCTGTCTTTT.

The J gene is TRBJ1-2, the V gene TRBV14, with D unresolved. Germline V CDR1 and CDR2: SGHDN, FVKESK. V was pared by 1 base and J by 4 bases, with 10 bases between. The CDR3 length is 14 residues. CDR3 nucleotide sequence: TGTGCCAGCAGCCAAGGGGCAGGAATCTATGGCTACACCTTC. It specifies CASSQGAGIYGYTF.

This clonotype was counted many times. The CDR3 DNA is TGTGCCAGCAGCGTAGGGGGGGAAAACTATGGCTACACCTTC. Residues: CASSVGGENYGYTF. The chain carries TRBV9 and TRBJ1-2; possible D gene TRBD1, 5 bases. V gave up 0 bases and J gave up 2 bases, with 8 bases separating them. The CDR3 is 14 residues long. CDR1 is SGDLS and CDR2 is YYNGEE in the germline V gene.

The chain recombines TRBV29-1 with TRBJ2-5; D is perhaps TRBD1 (6 bases). Trimming took 4 bases from V and 5 from J, leaving 20 bases between them. Germline CDR1 SQVTM, CDR2 ANQGSEA. The CDR3 extends over 15 amino acids. CDR3 DNA: TGCAGCGTTGGAGGCCCAGGGCAGGGGCACGAGACCCAGTACTTC. It translates to CSVGGPGQGHETQYF.

The chain recombines TRBV29-1 with TRBJ2-7; possibly TRBD2 for D (6 bases). The germline V gene has CDR1 SQVTM and CDR2 ANQGSEA. The V end was cut by 8 bases, the J end by 0 bases, with 17 bases between. CDR3 length: 14 amino acids. The CDR3 region is CSLSLAGSSYEQYF. The CDR3 region has the DNA TGCAGCTTGAGTCTGGCGGGGAGCTCCTACGAGCAGTACTTC.

V is TRBV18 and J is TRBJ1-5; D is ambiguous. Germline V CDR1 and CDR2: KGHSH, LQKENI. This CDR3 has 13 amino acids. V was shortened by 3 bases and J by 4 bases, with 7 bases between the two germline ends. The CDR3 reads CASSPNDNQPQHF. The CDR3 DNA reads as TGTGCCAGCTCACCGAATGATAATCAGCCCCAGCATTTT.

The V and J genes are TRBV13 and TRBJ2-6, with 7 nucleotides matching TRBD1. V lost 8 bases, J lost 0 bases, and 10 bases stayed unmatched. This CDR3 region has 17 residues. Looked up from germline, CDR1 is PRHDT and CDR2 is FYEKMQ (reference sequence). The CDR3 DNA follows: TGTGCCAGCGGCGGAGGACAGGCAATCTCTGGGGCCAACGTCCTGACTTTC. Its protein is CASGGGQAISGANVLTF.

This clonotype was recorded a few times. V gene TRBV29-1 combines with J gene TRBJ1-1, with 7 positions matching TRBD1. Germline V CDR1 and CDR2: SQVTM, ANQGSEA. Trimming removed 6 bases from V and 1 base from J; junction bases left unmatched: 8. The CDR3 covers 14 residues. Written as DNA, the CDR3 is TGCAGCGTCGACCCGGGACAGCAGAACACTGAAGCTTTCTTT. This translates into CSVDPGQQNTEAFF.

The gene calls are TRBV10-3 and TRBJ2-7, with D possibly being TRBD2 (6 bases). This CDR3 contains 13 residues. Germline V gives CDR1 ENHRY, CDR2 SYGVKD. Written as DNA, the CDR3 is TGTGCTCGACGGCGGGACGAAGACTACGAGCAGTACTTC. Protein product: CARRRDEDYEQYF.

This clonotype was seen only a few times. The chain combines TRBV3-1 with TRBJ2-6, with TRBD1 as a possible D gene (5 bases). The CDR3 covers 17 residues. V was trimmed by 2 bases and J by 2 bases, leaving 13 bases between them. The germline V gene has CDR1 LGHDT and CDR2 YNNKEL (reference sequence). CDR3 sequence: CASSQIPGSTGANVLTF. The DNA for the CDR3 is TGTGCCAGCAGCCAAATACCAGGGTCTACTGGGGCCAACGTCCTGACTTTC.

This clonotype was seen ten or more times. V is TRBV12-3 or TRBV12-4 and J is TRBJ2-7; TRBD2 is a possible D gene (7 bases). V was clipped by 4 bases and J by 3 bases, with 16 bases between them. This CDR3 is built from 15 residues. The CDR3 nucleotides are TGTGCCAGCAGTTCTGCGGGGGCGTTCGGCTACGAGCAGTACTTC. It specifies CASSSAGAFGYEQYF.

The chain carries TRBV10-3 and TRBJ2-6; a weak D match, TRBD1 (5 bases). This CDR3 comprises 14 residues. Trimming cost V 6 bases and J 2 bases, with 8 bases left between them. Germline CDR1 and CDR2: ENHRY and SYGVKD. CDR3 amino acids: CAIRDSAGANVLTF. The CDR3 bases are TGTGCCATCAGAGACAGCGCTGGGGCCAACGTCCTGACTTTC.

Only one count was recorded for this clonotype. The J gene is TRBJ1-1, the V gene TRBV7-9, with no clear D. V was shortened by 4 bases and J by 3 bases, with 9 bases between the two germline ends. This CDR3 comprises 13 residues. Germline values: CDR1 SEHNR, CDR2 FQNEAQ (reference sequence). In DNA, the CDR3 is TGTGCCAGCAGCTCTACAGTAGACACTGAAGCTTTCTTT. Amino acid sequence: CASSSTVDTEAFF.

Remarks on this clonotype: A single base separates this from a much larger clone, so it may be a read error. The V and J genes are TRBV10-3 and TRBJ1-1; D is ambiguous. Germline CDR1 is ENHRY and CDR2 is SYGVKD. V lost 3 bases, J lost 12 bases, and 20 bases lay in between. The CDR3 has 14 amino acids. CDR3 in amino acids: CAISEIEVTLVTFF. The DNA of the CDR3 is TGTGCCATCAGTGAAATAGAGGTCACCCTCGTAACTTTCTTT.

In its sample, this clonotype was seen once. The genes are TRBV5-1 and TRBJ2-2; possible D gene TRBD1, 6 bases. V was cut by 4 bases and J by 6 bases, with 10 bases left in between. The germline gives CDR1 SGHRS, CDR2 YFSETQ. This CDR3 is 13 amino acids long. CDR3 sequence: CASSKTGSGELFF. Here the CDR3 DNA reads TGCGCCAGCAGCAAGACAGGATCCGGGGAGCTGTTTTTT.

The chain employs TRBV12-3 or TRBV12-4 and TRBJ2-2; 8 nucleotides agree with TRBD2. CDR3 length: 16 residues. J gave up 1 base and V 6 bases, and 7 bases lay outside the gene matches. In nucleotides, the CDR3 is TGTGCCAGCAGCTTCGCGGGGGGCAGGAACACCGGGGAGCTGTTTTTT. Translating it yields CASSFAGGRNTGELFF.

The V and J genes are TRBV20-1 and TRBJ2-7; the match to TRBD2 covers 7 bases. There are 13 residues in the CDR3. Trimming took 5 bases from V and 2 from J; bases not matched to a gene: 6. CDR1 and CDR2 (germline): DFQATT, SNEGSKA (reference sequence). Written as DNA, the CDR3 is TGCAGTGCTTCCGGGACTACGGCCTACGAGCAGTACTTC. It encodes CSASGTTAYEQYF.

The genes are TRBV20-1 and TRBJ1-1; D is unclear. This CDR3 is built from 13 residues. V was shortened by 1 base and J by 1 base, with 7 bases between the two germline ends. In germline, CDR1 is DFQATT, CDR2 SNEGSKA (reference sequence). As DNA, the CDR3 is TGCAGTGCTAGAGGCCTGACGAACACTGAAGCTTTCTTT. This encodes CSARGLTNTEAFF.

This clonotype has at least ten counts. This chain links TRBV7-6 with TRBJ1-4; D not resolved. CDR1 and CDR2 from the germline V gene are SGHVS and FNYEAQ. The CDR3 is made up of 15 amino acids. V was shortened by 1 base and J by 10 bases, with 16 bases between the two germline ends. CDR3 residues: CASSLENSHSGKLFF. The CDR3 DNA reads TGTGCCAGCAGCTTAGAGAACAGCCACTCGGGAAAACTGTTTTTT.

The rearrangement joins TRBV4-1 to TRBJ2-2; perhaps TRBD1 as D (6 bases). The CDR3 has 15 residues. Trimming shortened V by 1 base and J by 7 bases, and 13 bases separated the two germline ends. Looked up from germline, CDR1 is MGHRA and CDR2 is YSYEKL. DNA of the CDR3: TGCGCCAGCAGCCAAGGGGGGCCGCCGGGCGGGGAGCTGTTTTTT. It yields the protein CASSQGGPPGGELFF.

This clonotype was seen only a few times. The chain employs TRBV20-1 and TRBJ2-3, with D perhaps matching TRBD2 (6 bases). The V gene's germline CDR1 is DFQATT and CDR2 SNEGSKA (reference sequence). CDR3 length: 14 amino acids. Trimming stripped 3 bases from V and 4 bases from J, with 14 bases between. This CDR3 reads CSASHGASADTQYF. The CDR3 DNA reads as TGCAGTGCTAGTCACGGGGCTAGCGCAGATACGCAGTATTTT.